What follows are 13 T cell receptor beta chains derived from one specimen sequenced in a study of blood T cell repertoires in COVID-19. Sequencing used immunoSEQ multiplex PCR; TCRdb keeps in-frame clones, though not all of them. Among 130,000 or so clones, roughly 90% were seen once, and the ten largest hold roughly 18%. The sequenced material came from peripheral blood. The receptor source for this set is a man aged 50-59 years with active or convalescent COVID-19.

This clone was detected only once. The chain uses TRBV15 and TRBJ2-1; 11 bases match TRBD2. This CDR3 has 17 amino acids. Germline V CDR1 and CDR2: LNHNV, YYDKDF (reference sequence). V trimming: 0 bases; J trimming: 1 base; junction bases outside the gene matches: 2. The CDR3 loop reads CATSRELAGVSYNEQFF. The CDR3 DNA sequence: TGTGCCACCAGCAGAGAACTAGCGGGAGTATCCTACAATGAGCAGTTCTTC.

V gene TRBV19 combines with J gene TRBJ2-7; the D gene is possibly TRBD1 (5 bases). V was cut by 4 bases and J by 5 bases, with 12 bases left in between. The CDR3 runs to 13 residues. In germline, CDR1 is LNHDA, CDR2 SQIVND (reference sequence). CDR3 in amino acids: CASSNGRDHEQYF. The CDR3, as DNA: TGTGCCAGTAGTAATGGCAGGGATCACGAGCAGTACTTC.

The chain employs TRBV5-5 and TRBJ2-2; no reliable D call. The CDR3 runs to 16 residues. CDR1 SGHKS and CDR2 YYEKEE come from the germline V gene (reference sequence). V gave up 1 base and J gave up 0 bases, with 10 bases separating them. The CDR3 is CASSLRTVANTGELFF. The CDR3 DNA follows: TGTGCCAGCAGCTTGAGAACAGTCGCGAACACCGGGGAGCTGTTTTTT.

The DNA of the CDR3 is TGTGCCAGCAGTCACCTGGACAGGCGAGGGGAAGAGACCCAGTACTTC. Its translation is CASSHLDRRGEETQYF. The V gene is TRBV6-2 or TRBV6-3, the J gene TRBJ2-5; TRBD1 agrees at 7 bases. J gave up 3 bases and V 5 bases, and 12 bases lay outside the gene matches. CDR3 length: 16 residues. Germline CDR1 and CDR2: MNHEY and SVGEGT.

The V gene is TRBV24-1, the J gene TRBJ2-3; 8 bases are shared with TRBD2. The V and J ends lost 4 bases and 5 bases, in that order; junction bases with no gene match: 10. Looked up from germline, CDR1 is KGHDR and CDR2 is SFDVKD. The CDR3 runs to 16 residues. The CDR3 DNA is TGTGCCACCAGTGACAGCCTAGCGGGTAGTATAGATACGCAGTATTTT. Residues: CATSDSLAGSIDTQYF.

The CDR3 coding sequence is TGTGCCAGTGCGGCGGGGGCCTTTAGCACAGATACGCAGTATTTT. Translating it yields CASAAGAFSTDTQYF. V is TRBV7-8 and J is TRBJ2-3, with D possibly TRBD2 on 7 matching bases. V was clipped by 9 bases and J by 0 bases, with 16 bases between them. This CDR3 comprises 15 residues. Germline lookup yields CDR1 SGHVS and CDR2 FQNEAQ.

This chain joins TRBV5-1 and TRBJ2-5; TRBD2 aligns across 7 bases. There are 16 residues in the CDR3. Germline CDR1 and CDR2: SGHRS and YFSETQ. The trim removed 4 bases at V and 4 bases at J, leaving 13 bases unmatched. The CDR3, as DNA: TGCGCCAGCAGCCAAGAAGCGGGACGGCGGGGAGAGACCCAGTACTTC. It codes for CASSQEAGRRGETQYF.

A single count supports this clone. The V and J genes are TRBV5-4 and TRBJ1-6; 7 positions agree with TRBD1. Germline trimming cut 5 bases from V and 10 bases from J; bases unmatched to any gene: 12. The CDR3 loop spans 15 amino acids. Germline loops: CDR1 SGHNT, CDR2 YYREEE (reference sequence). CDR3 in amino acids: CASSRIDREVSPLHF. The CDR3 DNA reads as TGTGCCAGCAGTCGGATAGACAGGGAGGTATCACCCCTCCACTTT.

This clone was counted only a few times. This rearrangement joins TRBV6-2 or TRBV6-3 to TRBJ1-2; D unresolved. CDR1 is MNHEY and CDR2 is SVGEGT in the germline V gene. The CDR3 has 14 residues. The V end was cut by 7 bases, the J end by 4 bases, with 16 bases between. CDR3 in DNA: TGTGCCAGCACCCCTATGGGTAGGAGCTATGGCTACACCTTC. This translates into CASTPMGRSYGYTF.

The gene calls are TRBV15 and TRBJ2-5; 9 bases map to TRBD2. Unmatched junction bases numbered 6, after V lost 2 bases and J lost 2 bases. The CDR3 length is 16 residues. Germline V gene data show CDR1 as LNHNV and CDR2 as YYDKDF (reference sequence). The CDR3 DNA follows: TGTGCCACCAGCAGACCCGGGCTAGCGGGGCAAGAGACCCAGTACTTC. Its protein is CATSRPGLAGQETQYF.

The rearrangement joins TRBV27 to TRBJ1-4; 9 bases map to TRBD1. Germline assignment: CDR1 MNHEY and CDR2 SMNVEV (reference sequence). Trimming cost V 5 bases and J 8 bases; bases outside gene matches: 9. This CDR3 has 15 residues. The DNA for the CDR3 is TGTGCCAGCAGTCCACTACAGGGGGCAAGGGAAAAACTGTTTTTT. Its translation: CASSPLQGAREKLFF.

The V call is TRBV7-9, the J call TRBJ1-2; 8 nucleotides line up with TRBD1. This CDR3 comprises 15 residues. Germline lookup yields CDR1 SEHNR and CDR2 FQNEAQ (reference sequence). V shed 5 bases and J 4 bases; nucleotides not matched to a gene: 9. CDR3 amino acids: CASSLTRTGPYGYTF. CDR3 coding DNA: TGTGCCAGCAGCCTAACGCGGACAGGGCCCTATGGCTACACCTTC.

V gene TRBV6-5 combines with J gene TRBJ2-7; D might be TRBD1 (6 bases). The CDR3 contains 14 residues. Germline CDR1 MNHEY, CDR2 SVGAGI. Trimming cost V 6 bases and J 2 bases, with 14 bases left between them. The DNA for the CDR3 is TGTGCCAGCAGCCCCCCGACAGGCCCCTACGAGCAGTACTTC. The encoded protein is CASSPPTGPYEQYF.